Listed below are T cell receptor beta chains from one sample, sequenced in a study of T-cell reconstitution after alpha-beta-depleted transplantation in children. TCRdb reprocessed the PCR reads with MiXCR, giving one entry per CDR3 protein. The table records about 200,000 distinct CDR3 sequences, about 14% of them present only once. The material was PBMCs from the stem cell graft donor, obtained from the stem cell graft. All receptors come from a human donor who donated a stem cell graft to a child with acute lymphoblastic leukemia. CDR3s leave out the opening cysteine and the closing phenylalanine or tryptophan. Fields, in order: V gene, J gene, D gene, CDR3 protein. A D gene is named only where the DNA matches it firmly.

v_call: TRBV5-1
j_call: TRBJ2-5
d_call: TRBD2
cdr3_aa: ASRNSPRGTFETQY

v_call: TRBV5-1
j_call: TRBJ2-5
d_call: .
cdr3_aa: ASSLTSSGETQY

v_call: TRBV20-1
j_call: TRBJ2-2
d_call: .
cdr3_aa: SARSSGGAGGELF

v_call: TRBV19
j_call: TRBJ1-3
d_call: .
cdr3_aa: ASSPGTGKVNTIY

v_call: TRBV15
j_call: TRBJ2-2
d_call: .
cdr3_aa: ATSRDVILDTGELF

v_call: TRBV20-1
j_call: TRBJ1-1
d_call: .
cdr3_aa: SALKQGRGTEAF

v_call: TRBV30
j_call: TRBJ2-1
d_call: TRBD1
cdr3_aa: AWRATGGQYNEQF

v_call: TRBV20-1
j_call: TRBJ2-1
d_call: .
cdr3_aa: SAPINLNEQF

v_call: TRBV29-1
j_call: TRBJ2-1
d_call: .
cdr3_aa: SVEVGFNEQF

v_call: TRBV5-5
j_call: TRBJ2-3
d_call: .
cdr3_aa: ASSFPFETSTDTQY

v_call: TRBV7-8
j_call: TRBJ2-5
d_call: .
cdr3_aa: ASSRPAYQETQY

v_call: TRBV27
j_call: TRBJ1-1
d_call: .
cdr3_aa: ASSDRVTEAF

v_call: TRBV18
j_call: TRBJ2-1
d_call: .
cdr3_aa: ASSTGQLEQF

v_call: TRBV7-9
j_call: TRBJ1-1
d_call: .
cdr3_aa: ASSLGPTEAF

v_call: TRBV6-1
j_call: TRBJ2-7
d_call: TRBD1
cdr3_aa: ASTRDRALVEQY

v_call: TRBV5-1
j_call: TRBJ1-1
d_call: TRBD1
cdr3_aa: ASTLTGMNTEAF

v_call: TRBV7-8
j_call: TRBJ1-1
d_call: .
cdr3_aa: ASSPVRGAVFTEAF

v_call: TRBV5-1
j_call: TRBJ1-5
d_call: .
cdr3_aa: ASRGDSNQPQH

v_call: TRBV15
j_call: TRBJ2-7
d_call: .
cdr3_aa: ATSSSSNAEQY

v_call: TRBV5-1
j_call: TRBJ2-4
d_call: .
cdr3_aa: ASSRDTQNSQY

v_call: TRBV12-3/TRBV12-4
j_call: TRBJ2-1
d_call: .
cdr3_aa: ASSHDYTSSYNEQF

v_call: TRBV20-1
j_call: TRBJ2-1
d_call: .
cdr3_aa: SARRGIEDEQF

v_call: TRBV12-3/TRBV12-4
j_call: TRBJ2-1
d_call: .
cdr3_aa: ASSPDRPVDEQF

v_call: TRBV12-3/TRBV12-4
j_call: TRBJ2-7
d_call: .
cdr3_aa: ASRGDSSIYEQY

v_call: TRBV30
j_call: TRBJ2-7
d_call: .
cdr3_aa: AWSVAGPYEQY

v_call: TRBV5-1
j_call: TRBJ2-1
d_call: TRBD2
cdr3_aa: ASSTLAGRLYNEQF

v_call: TRBV5-1
j_call: TRBJ2-7
d_call: TRBD2
cdr3_aa: ASSLLAGVEREQY

v_call: TRBV2
j_call: TRBJ2-7
d_call: .
cdr3_aa: ASSEGPTSEQY

v_call: TRBV5-1
j_call: TRBJ2-3
d_call: .
cdr3_aa: ASSLGDPDTQY

v_call: TRBV6-1
j_call: TRBJ2-3
d_call: .
cdr3_aa: ASSEALRVFDTQY

v_call: TRBV27
j_call: TRBJ1-5
d_call: .
cdr3_aa: ASGQRNQPQH

v_call: TRBV2
j_call: TRBJ1-3
d_call: TRBD1
cdr3_aa: ASRGNRGYGNTIY

v_call: TRBV6-6
j_call: TRBJ1-1
d_call: .
cdr3_aa: ASSYSQIEAF

v_call: TRBV5-1
j_call: TRBJ1-1
d_call: .
cdr3_aa: ASSFSLGGGNTEAF

v_call: TRBV20-1
j_call: TRBJ2-5
d_call: TRBD2
cdr3_aa: SARAPHSGRKLETQY

v_call: TRBV10-2
j_call: TRBJ2-7
d_call: TRBD2
cdr3_aa: ASLGLAGVPRSSYEQY

v_call: TRBV20-1
j_call: TRBJ2-7
d_call: TRBD2
cdr3_aa: SAVRLAGVDEQY

v_call: TRBV2
j_call: TRBJ1-1
d_call: TRBD1
cdr3_aa: ASSRQGKMNTEAF

v_call: TRBV7-6
j_call: TRBJ2-2
d_call: TRBD1
cdr3_aa: ASSPVTGANTGELF

v_call: TRBV20-1
j_call: TRBJ1-5
d_call: .
cdr3_aa: SARGHFNQPQH

v_call: TRBV12-3/TRBV12-4
j_call: TRBJ1-6
d_call: TRBD1
cdr3_aa: ASSSGTGASPLH

v_call: TRBV7-9
j_call: TRBJ1-2
d_call: TRBD1
cdr3_aa: ASSLDSGQNYGYT

v_call: TRBV20-1
j_call: TRBJ2-5
d_call: TRBD2
cdr3_aa: SAPGGEGGSQETQY

v_call: TRBV12-3/TRBV12-4
j_call: TRBJ2-5
d_call: .
cdr3_aa: ASSFYNSGKETQY

v_call: TRBV5-1
j_call: TRBJ2-7
d_call: .
cdr3_aa: ASSLGGAAPGPPRYEQY

v_call: TRBV11-3
j_call: TRBJ2-1
d_call: TRBD2
cdr3_aa: ASSFRTSGPFSYNEQF

v_call: TRBV7-9
j_call: TRBJ1-1
d_call: .
cdr3_aa: ASSFVRGFDNEAF

v_call: TRBV4-1
j_call: TRBJ1-1
d_call: TRBD1
cdr3_aa: ASSQNRQGARGTEAF

v_call: TRBV11-1
j_call: TRBJ2-5
d_call: TRBD2
cdr3_aa: ASSSWTSGKGETQY

v_call: TRBV7-8
j_call: TRBJ2-1
d_call: .
cdr3_aa: ASSSSTRFPNEQF

v_call: TRBV5-1
j_call: TRBJ2-5
d_call: .
cdr3_aa: ASSPNELQETQY

v_call: TRBV12-3/TRBV12-4
j_call: TRBJ2-3
d_call: .
cdr3_aa: ASSTSPGLRSDTQY

v_call: TRBV5-1
j_call: TRBJ2-7
d_call: .
cdr3_aa: ASSSGATYEQY

v_call: TRBV6-1
j_call: TRBJ2-3
d_call: TRBD2
cdr3_aa: ASRREGTDTQY

v_call: TRBV6-5
j_call: TRBJ2-1
d_call: TRBD2
cdr3_aa: ATNPGTSGLSYNEQF